One and the same sample provided the 20 T cell receptor beta chains below, sequenced in a study of sequential checkpoint blockade in melanoma. The method was immunoSEQ multiplex PCR; TCRdb's version includes in-frame clones alone and lacks a portion of them. The sample lists about 40,000 clones; roughly 90% were seen once. Treatment specified: randomized to nivolumab then ipilimumab (arm A) or the reverse (arm B). The sequencing here drew on CD8+ T cells sorted from blood (inferred from file names), taken from a patient given nivolumab and ipilimumab in sequence. All receptors derive from a human donor with melanoma.

The J gene is TRBJ2-7, the V gene TRBV28; 7 nucleotides line up with TRBD1. From germline, CDR1 is MDHEN and CDR2 SYDVKM. V shed 6 bases and J 2 bases; nucleotides not matched to a gene: 16. CDR3 length equals 17 residues. This CDR3 reads CASSSQRSGQWAYEQYF. The CDR3 nucleotides read TGTGCCAGCAGCTCTCAGAGATCGGGACAGTGGGCCTACGAGCAGTACTTC. The full variable domain, its missing parts supplied by reference TRBV28 and TRBJ2-7, is DVKVTQSSRYLVKRTGEKVFLECVQDMDHENMFWYRQDPGLGLRLIYFSYDVKMKEKGDIPEGYSVSREKKERFSLILESASTNQTSMYLCASSSQRSGQWAYEQYFGPGTRLTVT.

In its sample, this clone was seen once. The chain uses TRBV6-1 and TRBJ1-2; D is perhaps TRBD1 (5 bases). The germline gives CDR1 MNHNS, CDR2 SASEGT. Deletions cut 10 bases from V and 10 bases from J, with 16 bases between. The CDR3 extends over 11 amino acids. In DNA, the CDR3 is TGTGCCACCTGGGGGAGGGAGCCCTACACCTTC. Protein product: CATWGREPYTF.

Only one count was recorded for this clone. The chain couples TRBV5-1 to TRBJ2-2, with 8 bases aligning to TRBD2. Germline assignment: CDR1 SGHRS and CDR2 YFSETQ. The trim removed 0 bases at V and 6 bases at J, leaving 1 base unmatched. The length of the CDR3 is 14 residues. CDR3 bases: TGCGCCAGCAGCTTGGGTAGCGGGGCCGGGGAGCTGTTTTTT. This translates into CASSLGSGAGELFF. The variable domain in full, completed from reference TRBV5-1 and TRBJ2-2, reads KAGVTQTPRYLIKTRGQQVTLSCSPISGHRSVSWYQQTPGQGLQFLFEYFSETQRNKGNFPGRFSGRQFSNSRSEMNVSTLELGDSALYLCASSLGSGAGELFFGEGSRLTVL.

The gene calls are TRBV10-1 and TRBJ2-1, with 9 nucleotides matching TRBD2. CDR1 and CDR2 (germline): WNHNN, SYGVQD (reference sequence). Losses at the gene ends were 3 bases for V and 14 bases for J; bases not matched to a gene: 11. This CDR3 has 14 amino acids. This CDR3 reads CASSEHPLTSGEFF. The CDR3 bases are TGCGCCAGCAGTGAACATCCCCTGACTAGCGGCGAGTTCTTC.

The V and J genes are TRBV19 and TRBJ2-1; 14 nucleotides line up with TRBD2. V was clipped by 5 bases and J by 4 bases; unmatched bases: 4. Germline V lookup: CDR1 LNHDA, CDR2 SQIVND (reference sequence). This CDR3 comprises 16 residues. CDR3 nucleotide sequence: TGTGCCAGTAGTCCCGGACTAGCGGGAGGATACAATGAGCAGTTCTTC. Amino acids: CASSPGLAGGYNEQFF.

This clone was detected a few times. The chain carries TRBV15 and TRBJ2-7; TRBD1 matches at 8 bases. Germline V gene sequence: CDR1 LNHNV, CDR2 YYDKDF (reference sequence). The CDR3 runs to 16 residues. The V segment lost 0 bases and the J segment 8 bases; nucleotides outside the gene matches: 12. The CDR3 is CATSRDPPGQALQQYF. CDR3 in DNA: TGTGCCACCAGCAGAGATCCTCCGGGACAGGCCCTCCAGCAGTACTTC.

This clone was picked up one time. The rearrangement uses TRBV27 and TRBJ1-1, with D perhaps TRBD1 (5 bases). Looked up from germline, CDR1 is MNHEY and CDR2 is SMNVEV (reference sequence). With 3 bases removed from V and 7 bases from J, the gap between germline ends came to 9 bases. The CDR3 length is 12 residues. The CDR3 sequence: CASSFWGDEAFF. In nucleotides, the CDR3 is TGTGCCAGCAGTTTTTGGGGGGATGAAGCTTTCTTT.

The chain uses TRBV2 and TRBJ1-2, with D tentatively TRBD1 (6 bases). Trimming stripped 7 bases from V and 8 bases from J, with 17 bases between. The germline V gene has CDR1 SNHLY and CDR2 FYNNEI. The CDR3 length is 13 residues. The CDR3, as DNA: TGTGCCAGCATCAGGGGCGGGTGGGAAGGCTACACCTTC. Residues: CASIRGGWEGYTF. Drawing the rest from reference TRBV2 and TRBJ1-2, the complete variable domain is EPEVTQTPSHQVTQMGQEVILRCVPISNHLYFYWYRQILGQKVEFLVSFYNNEISEKSEIFDDQFSVERPDGSNFTLKIRSTKLEDSAMYFCASIRGGWEGYTFGSGTRLTVV.

This rearrangement joins TRBV27 to TRBJ1-2, with D uncertain. CDR1 and CDR2 from the germline V gene are MNHEY and SMNVEV (reference sequence). This CDR3 comprises 12 residues. V was pared by 6 bases and J by 6 bases, with 11 bases between. The CDR3 nucleotides are TGTGCCAGCAGGGTGGGGAGTCATGGCTACACCTTC. This sequence encodes CASRVGSHGYTF.

The J gene is TRBJ2-1, the V gene TRBV7-9; D call uncertain. Trimming removed 7 bases from V and 9 bases from J, with 13 bases in between. The CDR3 is 12 residues long. Germline CDR1 and CDR2: SEHNR and FQNEAQ (reference sequence). CDR3 sequence: CASILSSVEQFF. DNA for the CDR3: TGTGCCAGCATACTCAGCAGCGTTGAGCAGTTCTTC.

The rearrangement joins TRBV28 to TRBJ2-5; tentative D call: TRBD2 (5 bases). The CDR3 consists of 15 residues. Trimming took off 2 bases at V and 3 bases at J, with 13 bases between the two ends. CDR1 and CDR2 from the germline V gene are MDHEN and SYDVKM. CDR3 residues: CASSLDGKEEETQYF. CDR3 DNA: TGTGCCAGCAGTTTAGACGGGAAGGAGGAAGAGACCCAGTACTTC. Full variable domain (missing parts from reference TRBV28 and TRBJ2-5): DVKVTQSSRYLVKRTGEKVFLECVQDMDHENMFWYRQDPGLGLRLIYFSYDVKMKEKGDIPEGYSVSREKKERFSLILESASTNQTSMYLCASSLDGKEEETQYFGPGTRLLVL.

This sequence joins TRBV27 and TRBJ2-7; TRBD2 aligns across 8 bases. The CDR3 has 15 residues. CDR1 is MNHEY and CDR2 is SMNVEV in the germline V gene (reference sequence). J lost 1 base, V lost 5 bases, and 7 bases had no gene match. The CDR3 nucleotides read TGTGCCAGCAGTGACCTAGCGGGTGATTCCTACGAGCAGTACTTC. It yields the protein CASSDLAGDSYEQYF.

The chain recombines TRBV7-9 with TRBJ2-3; 7 nucleotides match TRBD2. V shed 5 bases and J 6 bases; nucleotides not matched to a gene: 2. This CDR3 contains 12 residues. The germline V gene encodes CDR1 SEHNR and CDR2 FQNEAQ (reference sequence). The CDR3 reads CASSEGGDTQYF. The CDR3 nucleotides are TGTGCCAGCAGCGAGGGAGGGGATACGCAGTATTTT.

This clone has only one observation. The rearrangement links TRBV19 to TRBJ1-5; 7 positions match TRBD1. With 3 bases clipped from V and 5 bases from J, the junction kept 10 bases outside the gene matches. Germline V gives CDR1 LNHDA, CDR2 SQIVND (reference sequence). The CDR3 consists of 16 residues. CDR3 residues: CASSMSGTESDQPQHF. The DNA for the CDR3 is TGTGCCAGTAGTATGTCTGGGACAGAAAGCGATCAGCCCCAGCATTTT.

The CDR3 here is CASSLSGTGVFNQPQHF. Written as DNA, the CDR3 is TGTGCCAGCAGTTTATCGGGGACAGGGGTCTTCAATCAGCCCCAGCATTTT. The V call is TRBV27, the J call TRBJ1-5; 10 positions agree with TRBD1. The trim removed 0 bases at V and 3 bases at J, leaving 5 bases unmatched. CDR1 is MNHEY and CDR2 is SMNVEV in the germline V gene (reference sequence). The CDR3 runs 17 residues.

V gene TRBV27 combines with J gene TRBJ2-2, with 9 bases aligning to TRBD2. Trimming took 4 bases from V and 5 from J; bases not matched to a gene: 2. CDR1 is MNHEY and CDR2 is SMNVEV in the germline V gene (reference sequence). The CDR3 spans 14 residues. CDR3 residues: CASSSGLATGELFF. The CDR3 coding sequence is TGTGCCAGCAGTTCGGGACTAGCTACCGGGGAGCTGTTTTTT.

The chain combines TRBV10-3 with TRBJ1-2, with 9 nucleotides matching TRBD1. The CDR3 has 14 residues. The germline gives CDR1 ENHRY, CDR2 SYGVKD. Trimming at V came to 8 bases and at J to 7 bases, leaving 11 bases not matched to a gene. The CDR3 DNA sequence: TGTGCCATCTTCCGGACAGGGGAAGAACTTGGCTACACCTTC. Its translation: CAIFRTGEELGYTF.

J is TRBJ1-2 and V is TRBV13; D possibly corresponds to TRBD1 (6 bases). V lost 2 bases and J lost 6, with 19 bases in between. The germline V gene has CDR1 PRHDT and CDR2 FYEKMQ (reference sequence). The CDR3 extends over 16 amino acids. The CDR3 protein is CASSLSALSGGHGYTF. CDR3 nucleotide sequence: TGTGCCAGCAGCTTATCGGCGTTGAGTGGGGGCCATGGCTACACCTTC.

The chain has TRBV27 and TRBJ2-7; 11 bases are a match to TRBD2. The CDR3 is 13 amino acids. Unmatched junction bases numbered 5, after V lost 8 bases and J lost 5 bases. The germline CDR1 and CDR2 sequences are MNHEY and SMNVEV (reference sequence). This CDR3 reads CASGGLAGHEQYF. CDR3 nucleotide sequence: TGTGCCAGCGGTGGACTAGCGGGTCACGAGCAGTACTTC.

The rearrangement links TRBV12-5 to TRBJ1-1, with 10 bases identical to TRBD1. CDR1 is LGHNT, CDR2 FRNRAP, per germline. The V gene end was trimmed by 1 base and the J gene end by 4 bases; junction bases not matched to a gene: 12. The CDR3 sequence is 18 residues long. The CDR3 here is CASGLAYSGTGAITEAFF. Written as DNA, the CDR3 is TGTGCTAGTGGTTTGGCCTATAGCGGGACAGGGGCCATCACTGAAGCTTTCTTT.